One sample yielded the 7 T cell receptor beta chains listed below, sequenced in a study of T cell responses to AZD1222 COVID-19 vaccine. Data came from immunoSEQ multiplex PCR; TCRdb stores just in-frame clones and leaves some out. The sample holds 80,000 or so clones, 90% seen once. Here the sequenced sample was peripheral blood, taken on day 0 of AZD1222 vaccination. The receptors were gathered from an adult in good health.

The rearrangement links TRBV28 to TRBJ1-4; D is uncertain. This CDR3 has 18 residues. The germline gives CDR1 MDHEN, CDR2 SYDVKM. The V and J ends lost 4 bases and 0 bases respectively, with 18 bases between them. In nucleotides, the CDR3 is TGTGCCAGCAGTTCCCCCCTGGGCAGCTTTGCAACTAATGAAAAACTGTTTTTT. Encoded protein: CASSSPLGSFATNEKLFF.

This rearrangement joins TRBV19 to TRBJ1-6; 9 nucleotides line up with TRBD1. V trimming: 4 bases; J trimming: 9 bases; junction bases outside the gene matches: 7. This CDR3 has 15 amino acids. From germline, CDR1 is LNHDA and CDR2 SQIVND (reference sequence). Here the CDR3 DNA reads TGTGCCAGTAGTACCTCCGACAGGGGGGGTTCACCCCTCCACTTT. It is translated as CASSTSDRGGSPLHF. Full variable domain (remainder filled in from reference TRBV19 and TRBJ1-6): DGGITQSPKYLFRKEGQNVTLSCEQNLNHDAMYWYRQDPGQGLRLIYYSQIVNDFQKGDIAEGYSVSREKKESFPLTVTSAQKNPTAFYLCASSTSDRGGSPLHFGNGTRLTVT.

This clone appeared a single time. The chain recombines TRBV3-1 (or the pseudogene TRBV3-2) with TRBJ1-3, with a tentative D call TRBD1 (6 bases). CDR3 length: 15 residues. Between the trimmed V and J ends, which lost 0 bases and 6 bases, there was a span of 12 bases. Germline CDR1 reads LGHDT; CDR2 reads YNNKEL (reference sequence). The CDR3 sequence is CASSQDPGGPNTIYF. DNA of the CDR3: TGTGCCAGCAGCCAAGATCCGGGGGGGCCAAACACCATATATTTT.

The chain couples TRBV7-6 to TRBJ2-5; TRBD2 matches 12 bases. The V gene's germline CDR1 is SGHVS and CDR2 FNYEAQ. This CDR3 has 18 residues. Germline trimming cut 5 bases from V and 4 bases from J; bases unmatched to any gene: 14. This CDR3 reads CASSLGASGGAKGETQYF. The CDR3 nucleotides read TGTGCCAGCAGCCTGGGGGCTAGCGGGGGGGCAAAGGGAGAGACCCAGTACTTC.

J is TRBJ1-5 and V is TRBV7-2, with D uncertain. In germline, CDR1 is SGHTA, CDR2 FQGNSA. Deletions cut 1 base from V and 0 bases from J, with 7 bases between. The CDR3 spans 15 residues. For the CDR3, the DNA is TGTGCCAGCAGCTTAGAACGCAGTAGCAATCAGCCCCAGCATTTT. Protein sequence: CASSLERSSNQPQHF.

The gene calls are TRBV7-9 and TRBJ1-1, with TRBD1 as a possible D gene (5 bases). V lost 1 base and J lost 3, with 9 bases in between. The CDR3 has 14 amino acids. Germline V gene data show CDR1 as SEHNR and CDR2 as FQNEAQ (reference sequence). DNA of the CDR3: TGTGCCAGCAGCTTAGGGGGGGTGGACACTGAAGCTTTCTTT. As protein: CASSLGGVDTEAFF. Supplemented by reference TRBV7-9 and TRBJ1-1, the full variable domain reads DTGVSQNPRHKITKRGQNVTFRCDPISEHNRLYWYRQTLGQGPEFLTYFQNEAQLEKSRLLSDRFSAERPKGSFSTLEIQRTEQGDSAMYLCASSLGGVDTEAFFGQGTRLTVV.

The V call is TRBV19, the J call TRBJ1-5, with D unclear. Germline CDR1 reads LNHDA; CDR2 reads SQIVND (reference sequence). The CDR3 covers 15 residues. Trimming left V 6 bases short and J 6 bases short, with 18 bases between. The CDR3 DNA reads as TGTGCCAGTAGCCAACCTCTTACAGCGGGTCAGCCCCAGCATTTT. Translation gives CASSQPLTAGQPQHF.